The clone carrying this T cell receptor beta chain appeared a few times. What it binds is unknown. Per the germline V gene, CDR1 is SGHVS and CDR2 is FQNEAQ. The CDR3 totals 17 residues. With 6 bases clipped from V and 3 bases from J, the junction kept 11 bases outside the gene matches. This record belongs to a study of blood T cells in healthy people across ages. Overall study: Template switching retrieved approximately one barcoded beta molecule for each two T cells. Study-level results: Researchers judged that diversity estimates from one million T cells fell short of true values. Versus aged donors, long-lived donors had higher diversity and more naive CD4+ cells. Unsorted PBMCs blocked a conclusive comparison of naive and antigen-experienced cells.

The second PCR ran about 6 to 11 cycles with a sample-barcoded 5' primer and J-beta primers. TCRdb called the 5' RACE reads again in MiXCR, with one record for every CDR3 protein. Of over 600,000 distinct CDR3 sequences in the sample, around two fifths are singletons; the top ten hold around 30%. The chain has TRBV7-8 and TRBJ2-1, with TRBD2 matching over 10 bases. The sequencing input was blood. This receptor was taken from a man older than 75 in good health. The CDR3 DNA sequence: TGTGCCAGCAGGACCCAGGGACTAGCGAGAAGCTACAATGAGCAGTTCTTC. Its translation is CASRTQGLARSYNEQFF. Full variable domain (rest looked up from reference TRBV7-8 and TRBJ2-1): GAGVSQSPRYKVAKRGQDVALRCDPISGHVSLFWYQQALGQGPEFLTYFQNEAQLDKSGLPSDRFFAERPEGSVSTLKIQRTQQEDSAVYLCASRTQGLARSYNEQFFGPGTRLTVL.